Only one count was recorded for the clone carrying this T cell receptor (beta chain). The data derive from a study of T cell changes during pregnancy in multiple sclerosis. TCRdb keeps only in-frame clones here, not all; method: immunoSEQ multiplex PCR. The sample yields 42,000 or so clones, around 93% seen once. Germline V gene lookup returns CDR1 SEHNR and CDR2 FQNEAQ (reference sequence). With V trimmed by 5 bases and J by 1 base, 11 bases remained unmatched. The CDR3 consists of 16 residues. V gene TRBV7-9 combines with J gene TRBJ2-7; TRBD2 aligns across 7 bases. The TCR sequence derives from a female donor with multiple sclerosis, enrolled in a pregnancy study. Sequencing used CD8+ T cells from peripheral blood mononuclear cells, obtained in the third trimester of pregnancy. DNA of the CDR3: TGTGCCAGCAGCCCGGTTCTCGGGGGAGGGTCCTACGAGCAGTACTTC. Its translation: CASSPVLGGGSYEQYF.